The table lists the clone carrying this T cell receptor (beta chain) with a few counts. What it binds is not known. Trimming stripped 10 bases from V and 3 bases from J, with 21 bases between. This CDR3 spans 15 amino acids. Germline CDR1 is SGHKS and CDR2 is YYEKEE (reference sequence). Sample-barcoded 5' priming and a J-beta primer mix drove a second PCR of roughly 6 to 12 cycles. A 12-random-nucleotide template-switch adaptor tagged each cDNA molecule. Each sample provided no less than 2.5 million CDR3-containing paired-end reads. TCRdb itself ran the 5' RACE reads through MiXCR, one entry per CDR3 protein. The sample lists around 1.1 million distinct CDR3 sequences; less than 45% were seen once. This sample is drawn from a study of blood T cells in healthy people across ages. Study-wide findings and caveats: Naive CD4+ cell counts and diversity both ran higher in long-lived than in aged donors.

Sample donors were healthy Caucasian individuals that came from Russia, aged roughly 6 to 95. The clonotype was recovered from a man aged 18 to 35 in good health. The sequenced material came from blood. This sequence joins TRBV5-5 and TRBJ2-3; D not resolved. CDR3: CAASNQYTRTDTQYF. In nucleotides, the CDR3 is TGTGCCGCAAGCAATCAATACACACGAACAGATACGCAGTATTTT.